The clone carrying this TCR beta chain was found a few times. Its antigen is undetermined. The sample comes from a study of cytomegalovirus exposure and HLA in healthy donors. The study's findings and limits: Later on, analysis showed that most CMV-associated TCR beta chains appeared to be HLA-restricted. Association of a missense DCLRE1C variant with TCR beta V- and J-gene trimming was reported in a later analysis. Overall, about 160 TCR beta chains were annotated as cytomegalovirus-associated.

CDR1 and CDR2 from the germline V gene are SGHRS and YFSETQ. There are 14 residues in the CDR3. J lost 4 bases, V lost 4 bases, and 5 bases had no gene match. PCR was performed using 60 Vbeta and 13 Jbeta primers. Using immunoSEQ multiplex PCR, the repertoire was profiled, and TCRdb retains in-frame clones only, with some absent. Altogether approximately 170,000 clones are present, around 68% being singletons, with the ten largest covering approximately 1.5%. J is TRBJ2-3 and V is TRBV5-1, with 8 bases fitting TRBD2. This sequence was found in a man in his fifties in good health and CMV-seronegative. The sequenced material came from PBMCs. The DNA for the CDR3 is TGCGCCAGCAGCCGCGGGGGGCTCGCAGATACGCAGTATTTT. It specifies CASSRGGLADTQYF.